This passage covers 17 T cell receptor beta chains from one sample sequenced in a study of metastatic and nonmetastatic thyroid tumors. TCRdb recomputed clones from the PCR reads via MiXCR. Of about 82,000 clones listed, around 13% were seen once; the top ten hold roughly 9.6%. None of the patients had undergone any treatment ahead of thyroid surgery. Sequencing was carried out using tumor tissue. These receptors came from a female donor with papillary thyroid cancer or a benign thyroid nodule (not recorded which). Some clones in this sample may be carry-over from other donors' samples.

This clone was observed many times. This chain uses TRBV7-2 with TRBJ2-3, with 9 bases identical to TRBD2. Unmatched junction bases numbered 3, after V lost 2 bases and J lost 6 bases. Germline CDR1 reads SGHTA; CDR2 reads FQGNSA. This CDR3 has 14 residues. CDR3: CASSLRAGGDTQYF. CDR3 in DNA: TGTGCCAGCAGCTTACGGGCGGGAGGGGATACGCAGTATTTT.

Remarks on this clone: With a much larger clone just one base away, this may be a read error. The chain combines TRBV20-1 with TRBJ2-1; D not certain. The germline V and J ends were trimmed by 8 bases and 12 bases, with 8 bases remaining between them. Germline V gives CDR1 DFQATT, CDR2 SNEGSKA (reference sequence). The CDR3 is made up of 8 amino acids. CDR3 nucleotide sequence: TGCAGTTCCCCCGGGCAGTTCTTC. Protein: CSSPGQFF.

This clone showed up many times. CDR3 loop: CASSILAVSYNEQFF. CDR3 in DNA: TGTGCCAGTAGTATACTAGCGGTCTCCTACAATGAGCAGTTCTTC. The J gene is TRBJ2-1, the V gene TRBV19; 7 nucleotides align to TRBD2. J gave up 0 bases and V 2 bases, and 1 base lay outside the gene matches. CDR1 LNHDA and CDR2 SQIVND come from the germline V gene (reference sequence). This CDR3 is 15 amino acids long.

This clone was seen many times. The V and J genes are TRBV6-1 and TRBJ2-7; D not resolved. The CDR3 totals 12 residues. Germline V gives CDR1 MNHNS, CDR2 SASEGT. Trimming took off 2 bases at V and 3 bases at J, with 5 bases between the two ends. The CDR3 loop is CASSEQFYEQYF. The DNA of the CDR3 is TGTGCCAGCAGTGAACAGTTCTACGAGCAGTACTTC.

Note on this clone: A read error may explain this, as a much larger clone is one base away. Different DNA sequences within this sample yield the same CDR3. CDR3 DNA: TGTGCCAGCAGTTCAAGACTGGGCTCTGGGGCCAACGTACTGACTTTC. This encodes CASSSRLGSGANVLTF. This chain joins TRBV28 and TRBJ2-6; a weak D match, TRBD1 (5 bases). The CDR3 loop spans 16 amino acids. Germline loops: CDR1 MDHEN, CDR2 SYDVKM.

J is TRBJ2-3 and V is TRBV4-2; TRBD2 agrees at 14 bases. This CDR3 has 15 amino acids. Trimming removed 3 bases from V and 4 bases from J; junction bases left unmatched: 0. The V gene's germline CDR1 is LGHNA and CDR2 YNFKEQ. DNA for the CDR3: TGTGCCAGCAGCCAGGGACTAGCGGGAGCAGATACGCAGTATTTT. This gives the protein CASSQGLAGADTQYF.

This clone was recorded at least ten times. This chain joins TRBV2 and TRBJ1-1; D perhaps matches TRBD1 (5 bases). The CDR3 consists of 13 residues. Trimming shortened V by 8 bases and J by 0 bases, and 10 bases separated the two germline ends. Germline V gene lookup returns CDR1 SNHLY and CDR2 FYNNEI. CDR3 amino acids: CASPTDLNTEAFF. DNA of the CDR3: TGTGCCAGCCCGACAGACCTGAACACTGAAGCTTTCTTT. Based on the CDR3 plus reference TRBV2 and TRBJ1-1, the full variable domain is EPEVTQTPSHQVTQMGQEVILRCVPISNHLYFYWYRQILGQKVEFLVSFYNNEISEKSEIFDDQFSVERPDGSNFTLKIRSTKLEDSAMYFCASPTDLNTEAFFGQGTRLTVV.

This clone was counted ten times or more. CDR3 in amino acids: CASSLRSGAGATDTQYF. The CDR3 DNA reads as TGCGCCAGCAGCTTGAGGTCAGGGGCAGGCGCGACAGATACGCAGTATTTT. V is TRBV5-1 and J is TRBJ2-3; maybe TRBD1 (6 bases). V was shortened by 1 base and J by 3 bases, with 18 bases between the two germline ends. From germline, CDR1 is SGHRS and CDR2 YFSETQ. The CDR3 has 17 amino acids.

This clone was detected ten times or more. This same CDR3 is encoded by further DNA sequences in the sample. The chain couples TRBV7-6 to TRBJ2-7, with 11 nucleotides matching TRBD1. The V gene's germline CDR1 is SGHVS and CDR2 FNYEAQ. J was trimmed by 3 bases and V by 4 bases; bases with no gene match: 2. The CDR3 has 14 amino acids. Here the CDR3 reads CASSSGTGGYEQYF. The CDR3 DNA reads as TGTGCCAGCAGCTCAGGGACAGGGGGCTACGAGCAGTACTTC.

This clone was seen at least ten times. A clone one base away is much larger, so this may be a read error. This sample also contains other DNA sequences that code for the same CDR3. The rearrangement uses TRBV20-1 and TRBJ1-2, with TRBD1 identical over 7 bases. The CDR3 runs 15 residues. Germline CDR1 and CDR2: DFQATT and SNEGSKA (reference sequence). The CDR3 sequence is CSARDPRTGGRGYTF. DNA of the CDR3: TGCAGTGCTAGAGACCCCCGGACAGGCGGGAGAGGCTATACCTTC.

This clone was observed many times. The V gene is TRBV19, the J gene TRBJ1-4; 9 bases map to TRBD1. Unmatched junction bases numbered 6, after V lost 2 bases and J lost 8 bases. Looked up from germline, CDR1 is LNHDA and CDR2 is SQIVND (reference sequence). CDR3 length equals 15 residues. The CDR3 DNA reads TGTGCCAGTAGTATACCCGGGACAGGGAGCGAAAAACTGTTTTTT. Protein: CASSIPGTGSEKLFF. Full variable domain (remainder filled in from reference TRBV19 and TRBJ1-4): DGGITQSPKYLFRKEGQNVTLSCEQNLNHDAMYWYRQDPGQGLRLIYYSQIVNDFQKGDIAEGYSVSREKKESFPLTVTSAQKNPTAFYLCASSIPGTGSEKLFFGSGTQLSVL.

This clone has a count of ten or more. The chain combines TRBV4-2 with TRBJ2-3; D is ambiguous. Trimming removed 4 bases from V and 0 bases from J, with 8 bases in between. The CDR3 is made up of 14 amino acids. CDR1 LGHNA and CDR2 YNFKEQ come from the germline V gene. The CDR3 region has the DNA TGTGCCAGCAGCCCCAGTATTAGCACAGATACGCAGTATTTT. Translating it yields CASSPSISTDTQYF.

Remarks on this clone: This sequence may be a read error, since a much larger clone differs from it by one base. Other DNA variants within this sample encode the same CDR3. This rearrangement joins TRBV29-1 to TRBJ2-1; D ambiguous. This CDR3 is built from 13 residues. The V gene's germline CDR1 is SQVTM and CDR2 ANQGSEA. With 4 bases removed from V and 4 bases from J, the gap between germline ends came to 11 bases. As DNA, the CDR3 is TGCAGCGTTGTCAGACTTCAATACAATGAGCAGTTCTTC. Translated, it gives CSVVRLQYNEQFF.

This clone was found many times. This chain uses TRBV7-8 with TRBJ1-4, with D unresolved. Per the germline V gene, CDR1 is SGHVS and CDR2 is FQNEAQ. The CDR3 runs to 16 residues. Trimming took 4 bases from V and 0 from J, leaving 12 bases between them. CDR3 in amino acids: CASSSREAPTNEKLFF. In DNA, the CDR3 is TGTGCCAGCAGCTCCCGGGAGGCCCCAACTAATGAAAAACTGTTTTTT.

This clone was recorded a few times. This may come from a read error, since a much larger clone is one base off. The CDR3 coding sequence is TGTGCCAGCAGCACTCACAGCGGGGTGGGGTACAATGAGCAGTTCTTC. It specifies CASSTHSGVGYNEQFF. This sequence joins TRBV28 and TRBJ2-1; 7 nucleotides align to TRBD2. CDR3 size: 16 residues. The trim removed 6 bases at V and 4 bases at J, leaving 12 bases unmatched. Germline assignment: CDR1 MDHEN and CDR2 SYDVKM.

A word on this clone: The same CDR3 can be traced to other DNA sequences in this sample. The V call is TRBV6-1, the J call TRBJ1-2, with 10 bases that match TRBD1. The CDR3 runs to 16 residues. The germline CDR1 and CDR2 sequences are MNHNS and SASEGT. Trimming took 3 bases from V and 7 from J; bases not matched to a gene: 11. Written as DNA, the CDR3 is TGTGCCAGCAGTGAGGCGTCGGGACAGGGGCGAGGTGGCTACACCTTC. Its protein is CASSEASGQGRGGYTF.

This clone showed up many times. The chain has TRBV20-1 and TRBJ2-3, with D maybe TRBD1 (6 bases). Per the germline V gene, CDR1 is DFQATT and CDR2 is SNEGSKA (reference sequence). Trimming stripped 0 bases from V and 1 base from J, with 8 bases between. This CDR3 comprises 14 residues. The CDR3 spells CSARDRGGTDTQYF. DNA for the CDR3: TGCAGTGCTAGAGACAGGGGTGGCACAGATACGCAGTATTTT.